The present T cell receptor beta chain was sequenced within a study of beta chain features in type 1 diabetes. Study-level background: Examined across all samples were over 85 million sorted cells.

Expressed TCRB transcripts were sequenced because the entire RNA isolate underwent reverse transcription. Some clones are missing from TCRdb's copy, which holds only in-frame ones; the method was immunoSEQ multiplex PCR. The table shows about 650,000 clones, with around 12% occurring only once. Every single donor gave one heparinised blood draw, and these averaged around 120 mL. Concerning this clone: Its cognate antigen is unknown.

Overall study results and limits: TCRB CDR3 length was moderately but significantly reduced in all four CD4+ subsets of Type 1 diabetes patients. Sequencing used cDNA, and cells with high TCR expression could therefore be over-represented.

The germline V gene encodes CDR1 MNHEY and CDR2 SMNVEV (reference sequence). V lost 1 base to trimming and J lost 4 bases, with 14 bases between them. The CDR3 spans 15 residues. This sequence joins TRBV27 and TRBJ2-7; a possible D gene is TRBD1 (6 bases). Sequencing was performed on naive CD4+ T cells from blood. The receptor was derived from a man under 40 with type 1 diabetes. The CDR3 region is CASSLLQTGRYEQYF. CDR3 DNA: TGTGCCAGCAGTTTATTACAGACAGGCCGATACGAGCAGTACTTC.